Listed below are T cell receptor beta chains from one sample, sequenced in a study of lymphopenia after photon versus proton radiotherapy. The protocol was immunoSEQ multiplex PCR, while the TCRdb copy is restricted to in-frame clones and leaves out a portion. Here the sample spans thousands of clones, about three quarters being singletons. The input for sequencing was peripheral blood, taken from a patient treated with proton-based radiotherapy. These receptors all stem from an elderly man with esophageal cancer. Each CDR3 is given without its conserved first and last residue. The order of the fields is V gene, J gene, CDR3 protein.

TRBV6-4	TRBJ1-2	ASSDSWGKYGYT
TRBV9	TRBJ2-1	ASSVEGTGYYEQF
TRBV11-2	TRBJ2-7	ASSPLAGGPGNSYEQY
TRBV27	TRBJ1-5	ASRLAGQSNQPQH
TRBV7-3	TRBJ2-3	ASSLRPAGSTDTQY
TRBV6-1	TRBJ1-3	ASSKEQGGNTIY
TRBV7-9	TRBJ1-2	ASRPTGGAYGYT
TRBV10-1	TRBJ2-7	ASSESGLGEQY
TRBV27	TRBJ2-2	ASRDRELAGELF
TRBV5-1	TRBJ2-7	ASSLPSYEQY
TRBV11-3	TRBJ2-2	ASSEGQGIDTGELF
TRBV4-3	TRBJ1-5	ASSQDLGKYQPQH
TRBV30	TRBJ2-1	AYLKGVRQF
TRBV4-3	TRBJ2-3	ASSQDPPSGGSDTQY
TRBV4-1	TRBJ2-7	ASSPYQQGVLYEQY
TRBV6-1	TRBJ2-3	ASSDSWGADTQY
TRBV11-3	TRBJ1-2	ASSLQGRIYYGYT
TRBV30	NA	AWTRLAGPHPYEQY
TRBV30	TRBJ1-3	AWRTPGSGNTIY
TRBV4-2	TRBJ2-1	ASSQVVSSYNEQF
TRBV6-5	TRBJ2-5	ASSSLAGGDQETQY
TRBV7-6	TRBJ2-2	ASSFWGGELF
TRBV5-3	TRBJ2-3	ARSLGAGPSTDTQY
TRBV7-2	TRBJ1-3	ASSPDSASNTIY
TRBV11-3	TRBJ2-1	ASSPGGTSGYNEQF
TRBV25-1	TRBJ2-1	ASSSSGLYNEQF
TRBV11-3	TRBJ2-7	ASSHPGHSYEQY
TRBV6-4	TRBJ2-1	ASSETIYNEQF
TRBV7-9	TRBJ2-7	ASSLVVTVVYEQY
TRBV7-9	TRBJ2-7	ASSLAGFEQY
TRBV21-1	TRBJ2-3	ASSVGGQEADTQY
TRBV7-4	TRBJ1-1	ASSLDLTGNTEAF
TRBV6-5	TRBJ1-1	ASHRDRDRTEAF
TRBV30	TRBJ1-1	AWRGREDGF
TRBV18	TRBJ1-2	ASSRNREVYNYGYT
TRBV10-1	TRBJ1-4	ASPAQPGEKLF
TRBV6-5	TRBJ2-5	ASGNGERETQY
TRBV19	TRBJ1-3	ASSRGFGNTIY
TRBV13	TRBJ1-5	ASSQRIGGVGQPQH
TRBV30	TRBJ1-1	AWSLSMNTEAF
TRBV4-3	TRBJ2-5	ASSQEARSSQETQY
TRBV6-6	TRBJ2-7	ASLGLAGASSYEQY
TRBV5-1	TRBJ1-2	ASTPDNPNYGYT
TRBV14	TRBJ1-5	ASSGFSNQPQH
TRBV19	TRBJ1-6	ASSRQGSGEPLH
TRBV2	TRBJ1-4	ASTTGQGGEKLF
TRBV11-3	TRBJ1-1	ASRTVGPPNTEAF
TRBV6-6	TRBJ1-5	ASNTGGNGNQPQH
TRBV7-2	TRBJ1-2	ASSPTGIAGYT
TRBV5-1	TRBJ2-7	ASSLGYEQY